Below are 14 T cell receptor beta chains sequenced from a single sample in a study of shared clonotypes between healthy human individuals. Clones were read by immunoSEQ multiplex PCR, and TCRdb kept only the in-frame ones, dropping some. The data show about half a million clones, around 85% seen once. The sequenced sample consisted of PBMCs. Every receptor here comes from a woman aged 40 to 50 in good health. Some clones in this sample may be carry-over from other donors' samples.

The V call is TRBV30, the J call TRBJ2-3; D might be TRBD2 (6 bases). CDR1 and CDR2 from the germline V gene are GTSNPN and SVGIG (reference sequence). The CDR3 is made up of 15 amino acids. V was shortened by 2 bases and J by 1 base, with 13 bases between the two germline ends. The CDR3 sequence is CAWSWSSARTDTQYF. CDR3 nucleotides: TGTGCCTGGAGTTGGTCTAGCGCACGCACAGATACGCAGTATTTT.

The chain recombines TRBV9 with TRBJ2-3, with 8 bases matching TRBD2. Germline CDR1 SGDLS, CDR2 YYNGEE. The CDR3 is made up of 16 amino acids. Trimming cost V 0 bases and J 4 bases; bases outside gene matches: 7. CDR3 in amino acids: CASSVGGLGLPDTQYF. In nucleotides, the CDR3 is TGTGCCAGCAGCGTAGGGGGACTAGGCCTACCAGATACGCAGTATTTT.

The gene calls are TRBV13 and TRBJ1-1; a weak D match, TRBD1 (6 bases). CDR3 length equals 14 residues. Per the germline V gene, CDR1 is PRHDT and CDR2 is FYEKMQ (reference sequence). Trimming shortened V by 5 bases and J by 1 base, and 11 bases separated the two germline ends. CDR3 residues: CASSAGTRNTEAFF. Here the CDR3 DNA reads TGTGCCAGCAGCGCCGGGACAAGGAACACTGAAGCTTTCTTT.

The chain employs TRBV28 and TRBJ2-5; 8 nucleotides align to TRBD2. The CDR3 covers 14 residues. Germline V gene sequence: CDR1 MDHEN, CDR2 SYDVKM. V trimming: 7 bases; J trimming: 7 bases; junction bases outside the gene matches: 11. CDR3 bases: TGTGCCAGCACGGGGACTAGTTGGATGGGGACCCAGTACTTC. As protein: CASTGTSWMGTQYF.

The CDR3 DNA sequence: TGCGCCAGCAGCCCCCACGGATATTTGGGTGAGCAGTTCTTC. Its protein product is CASSPHGYLGEQFF. The chain couples TRBV4-1 to TRBJ2-1; D unclear. V gave up 4 bases and J gave up 9 bases, with 16 bases separating them. Germline V gene data show CDR1 as MGHRA and CDR2 as YSYEKL. The CDR3 contains 14 residues.

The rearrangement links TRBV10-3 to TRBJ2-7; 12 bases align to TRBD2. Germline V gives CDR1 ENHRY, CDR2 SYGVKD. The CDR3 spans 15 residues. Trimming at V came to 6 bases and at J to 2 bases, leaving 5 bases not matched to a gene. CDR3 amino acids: CAIRDLAGGPYEQYF. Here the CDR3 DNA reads TGTGCCATCAGGGACCTAGCGGGAGGGCCCTACGAGCAGTACTTC.

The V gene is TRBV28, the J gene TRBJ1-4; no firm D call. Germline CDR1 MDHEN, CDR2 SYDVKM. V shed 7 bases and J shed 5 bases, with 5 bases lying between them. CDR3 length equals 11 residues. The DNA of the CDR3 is TGTGCCAGCAATAGGAATGAAAAACTGTTTTTT. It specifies CASNRNEKLFF.

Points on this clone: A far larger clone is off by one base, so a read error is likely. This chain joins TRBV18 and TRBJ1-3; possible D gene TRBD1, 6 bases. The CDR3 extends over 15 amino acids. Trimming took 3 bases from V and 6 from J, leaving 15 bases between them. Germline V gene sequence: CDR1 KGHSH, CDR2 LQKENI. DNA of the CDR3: TGTGCCAGCTCACCTCCCCGACAGGAGGAAAACACCATATATTTT. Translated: CASSPPRQEENTIYF.

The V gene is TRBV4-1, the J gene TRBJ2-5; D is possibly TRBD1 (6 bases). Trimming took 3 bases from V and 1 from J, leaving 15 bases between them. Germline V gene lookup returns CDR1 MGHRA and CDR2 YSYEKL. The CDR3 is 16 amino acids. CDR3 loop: CASSHNDRTSQETQYF. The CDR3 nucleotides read TGCGCCAGCAGCCACAATGACAGGACCTCCCAAGAGACCCAGTACTTC.

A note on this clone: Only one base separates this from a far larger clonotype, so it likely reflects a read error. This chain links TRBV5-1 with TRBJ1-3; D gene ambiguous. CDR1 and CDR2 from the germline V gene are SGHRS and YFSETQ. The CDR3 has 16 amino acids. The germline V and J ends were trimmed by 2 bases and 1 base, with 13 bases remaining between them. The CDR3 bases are TGCGCCAGCAGCTTTACGCGGGGTTCTTCTGGAAACACCATATATTTT. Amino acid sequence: CASSFTRGSSGNTIYF. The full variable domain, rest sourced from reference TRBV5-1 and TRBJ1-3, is KAGVTQTPRYLIKTRGQQVTLSCSPISGHRSVSWYQQTPGQGLQFLFEYFSETQRNKGNFPGRFSGRQFSNSRSEMNVSTLELGDSALYLCASSFTRGSSGNTIYFGEGSWLTVV.

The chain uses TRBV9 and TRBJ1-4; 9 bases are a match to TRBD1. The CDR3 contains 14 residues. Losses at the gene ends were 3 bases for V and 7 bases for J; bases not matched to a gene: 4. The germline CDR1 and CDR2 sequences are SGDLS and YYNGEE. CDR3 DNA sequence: TGTGCCAGCAGCGCAGACAGGGGGGGTGAAAAACTGTTTTTT. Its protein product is CASSADRGGEKLFF.

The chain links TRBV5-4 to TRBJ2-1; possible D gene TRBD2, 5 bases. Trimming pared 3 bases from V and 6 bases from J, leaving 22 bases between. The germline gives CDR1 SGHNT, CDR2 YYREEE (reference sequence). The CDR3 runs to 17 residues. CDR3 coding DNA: TGTGCCAGCAGCTACCTCCTTTTCGGACTCTCCGGCAATGAGCAGTTCTTC. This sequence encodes CASSYLLFGLSGNEQFF.

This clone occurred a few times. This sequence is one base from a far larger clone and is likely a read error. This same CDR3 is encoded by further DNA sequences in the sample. CDR3 nucleotide sequence: TGTGCCAGTACGCTGAGGGGACAGGGCATCTCTGGCTATGGCTACACATTC. It codes for CASTLRGQGISGYGYTF. The chain joins TRBV19 to TRBJ1-2; 9 bases agree with TRBD1. The CDR3 sequence is 17 residues long. Germline V CDR1 and CDR2: LNHDA, SQIVND (reference sequence).

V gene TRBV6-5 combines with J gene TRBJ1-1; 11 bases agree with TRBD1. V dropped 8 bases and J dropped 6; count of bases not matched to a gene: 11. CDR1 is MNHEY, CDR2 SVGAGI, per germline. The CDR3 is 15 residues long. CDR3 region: CASEGQGALPAEAFF. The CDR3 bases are TGTGCCAGCGAAGGACAGGGGGCCCTTCCCGCTGAAGCTTTCTTT.